Listed here are 23 T cell receptor beta chains from one sample, sequenced in a study of cytomegalovirus exposure and HLA in healthy donors. Primers included in the PCR were 60 Vbeta and 13 Jbeta primers. TCRdb keeps only in-frame clones here, not all; method: immunoSEQ multiplex PCR. The table shows around 150,000 clones, with 75% to 85% occurring only once. The sequenced sample was PBMCs. The receptors originated from a girl aged 2 to 9 in good health and CMV-seropositive.

J is TRBJ1-2 and V is TRBV29-1; 7 nucleotides agree with TRBD1. The CDR3 extends over 12 amino acids. The trim removed 5 bases at V and 6 bases at J, leaving 6 bases unmatched. Germline lookup yields CDR1 SQVTM and CDR2 ANQGSEA. DNA for the CDR3: TGCAGCGTTATAGACAGGGCGAATGGCTACACCTTC. This gives the protein CSVIDRANGYTF.

In regard to this clone: The same CDR3 also results from other DNA sequences found in this sample. The V call is TRBV28, the J call TRBJ2-7; D gene unclear. The V gene's germline CDR1 is MDHEN and CDR2 SYDVKM. Deletions cut 3 bases from V and 1 base from J, with 4 bases between. CDR3 size: 12 residues. Here the CDR3 reads CASSLSSYEQYF. CDR3 sequence (DNA): TGTGCCAGCAGTTTGTCATCCTACGAGCAGTACTTC. The whole variable domain, filled in from reference TRBV28 and TRBJ2-7, reads DVKVTQSSRYLVKRTGEKVFLECVQDMDHENMFWYRQDPGLGLRLIYFSYDVKMKEKGDIPEGYSVSREKKERFSLILESASTNQTSMYLCASSLSSYEQYFGPGTRLTVT.

The chain combines TRBV7-9 with TRBJ1-2; D is unclear. There are 14 residues in the CDR3. CDR1 SEHNR and CDR2 FQNEAQ come from the germline V gene (reference sequence). The V end lost 2 bases, the J end lost 5 bases, and 12 bases lay between the germline ends. The DNA of the CDR3 is TGTGCCAGCAGCTTATCCGGGGTGAGGTATGGCTACACCTTC. It yields the protein CASSLSGVRYGYTF.

This clone has a single count. The chain combines TRBV6-4 with TRBJ2-3; 7 positions match TRBD1. J was trimmed by 1 base and V by 5 bases; bases with no gene match: 3. Germline V gives CDR1 MRHNA, CDR2 SNTAGT. The CDR3 sequence is 14 residues long. The CDR3 sequence: CASSNRGGTDTQYF. In DNA, the CDR3 is TGTGCCAGCAGTAACAGGGGAGGCACAGATACGCAGTATTTT.

The rearrangement links TRBV6-1 to TRBJ2-3, with 12 bases fitting TRBD2. CDR1 and CDR2 from the germline V gene are MNHNS and SASEGT. V lost 3 bases and J lost 4; bases outside the gene matches: 8. This CDR3 is built from 17 residues. The CDR3 sequence: CASSDPGLAGRSDTQYF. The CDR3 DNA follows: TGTGCCAGCAGTGATCCCGGACTAGCGGGAAGGTCAGATACGCAGTATTTT.

V usage is TRBV5-1 and J usage is TRBJ2-7, with 11 bases that match TRBD2. The CDR3 covers 16 residues. Looked up from germline, CDR1 is SGHRS and CDR2 is YFSETQ. J lost 0 bases, V lost 0 bases, and 2 bases had no gene match. The CDR3 spells CASSLGLAGSSYEQYF. DNA for the CDR3: TGCGCCAGCAGCTTGGGACTAGCGGGAAGCTCCTACGAGCAGTACTTC.

The genes are TRBV4-1 and TRBJ1-2, with TRBD1 identical over 9 bases. The V and J ends lost 1 base and 7 bases, in that order; junction bases with no gene match: 10. Germline values: CDR1 MGHRA, CDR2 YSYEKL. The CDR3 has 16 residues. Here the CDR3 DNA reads TGCGCCAGCAGCCAAGTAATGGGGACAGGGATTCGTGGCTACACCTTC. It encodes CASSQVMGTGIRGYTF.

The rearrangement uses TRBV7-3 and TRBJ2-7; D remains unclear. Trimming removed 4 bases at V and 0 bases at J, with 4 bases between. In germline, CDR1 is SGHTA, CDR2 FQGTGA. The CDR3 contains 12 residues. CDR3 DNA sequence: TGTGCCAGCAGCTCCCTCTCCTACGAGCAGTACTTC. Protein sequence: CASSSLSYEQYF.

The chain recombines TRBV6-5 with TRBJ2-2, with 8 bases fitting TRBD2. CDR3 length equals 13 residues. The germline V gene encodes CDR1 MNHEY and CDR2 SVGAGI. V shed 6 bases and J 6 bases; nucleotides not matched to a gene: 3. In DNA, the CDR3 is TGTGCCAGCAGGGTGGGACTAGCCGGGGAGCTGTTTTTT. Translation: CASRVGLAGELFF.

This clone showed up just once. This chain links TRBV7-9 with TRBJ1-3; D is unclear. This CDR3 comprises 13 residues. V was trimmed by 7 bases and J by 4 bases, leaving 11 bases between them. The germline CDR1 and CDR2 sequences are SEHNR and FQNEAQ (reference sequence). The CDR3 protein is CASTKSGGNTIYF. In DNA, the CDR3 is TGTGCCAGCACCAAATCGGGGGGAAACACCATATATTTT.

The chain employs TRBV6-4 and TRBJ2-3; no definite D call. The germline gives CDR1 MRHNA, CDR2 SNTAGT. CDR3 length: 15 residues. The V and J ends lost 0 bases and 4 bases respectively, with 11 bases between them. In nucleotides, the CDR3 is TGTGCCAGCAGTGACTCCCGAGAGGCGCCAGATACGCAGTATTTT. Protein product: CASSDSREAPDTQYF.

On this clone itself: Other DNA sequences in the sample encode the same CDR3. This sequence joins TRBV30 and TRBJ1-4; D gene ambiguous. With 5 bases removed from V and 8 bases from J, the gap between germline ends came to 9 bases. In germline, CDR1 is GTSNPN, CDR2 SVGIG (reference sequence). The CDR3 sequence is 11 residues long. In nucleotides, the CDR3 is TGTGCCTGGTCTGGGAGGGAAAAACTGTTTTTT. It codes for CAWSGREKLFF.

The chain uses TRBV28 and TRBJ2-7; unclear D gene. The germline V gene has CDR1 MDHEN and CDR2 SYDVKM. The CDR3 has 13 amino acids. The ends were cut back, 8 bases at V and 0 bases at J, with 11 bases in the middle. CDR3 residues: CASAPAASYEQYF. In nucleotides, the CDR3 is TGTGCCAGCGCTCCGGCGGCCTCCTACGAGCAGTACTTC.

The J gene is TRBJ2-7, the V gene TRBV9; TRBD2 aligns across 12 bases. This CDR3 has 20 residues. Per the germline V gene, CDR1 is SGDLS and CDR2 is YYNGEE. The J segment lost 0 bases and the V segment lost 0 bases, leaving 13 bases of the junction unmatched. CDR3 in amino acids: CASSVAPSPETSGGSYEQYF. The CDR3 nucleotides read TGTGCCAGCAGCGTAGCTCCCAGTCCGGAGACTAGCGGGGGCTCCTACGAGCAGTACTTC.

This chain links TRBV9 with TRBJ2-5; TRBD1 is a possible D gene (6 bases). Judging by the DNA end, TRBJ2-7 fits better; the J call may be wrong. The CDR3 runs to 15 residues. Germline V gives CDR1 SGDLS, CDR2 YYNGEE. The CDR3 DNA is TGTGCCAGCAGCCGAGGGGGAACTTCCTCCTACGAGCAGTACTTC. It translates to CASSRGGTSSYEQYF.

The J gene is TRBJ2-2, the V gene TRBV7-9; D perhaps matches TRBD2 (5 bases). Germline CDR1 is SEHNR and CDR2 is FQNEAQ (reference sequence). Trimming removed 5 bases from V and 0 bases from J, with 13 bases in between. This CDR3 comprises 16 residues. The CDR3, as DNA: TGTGCCAGCAGCCCCCAGAGAGGGCCGAACACCGGGGAGCTGTTTTTT. Translated, it gives CASSPQRGPNTGELFF.

In its sample, this clone was seen a few times. The genes are TRBV5-1 and TRBJ1-5; D call uncertain. V lost 4 bases to trimming and J lost 3 bases, with 14 bases between them. The CDR3 runs to 15 residues. Germline V lookup: CDR1 SGHRS, CDR2 YFSETQ. The CDR3 DNA reads as TGCGCCAGCAGCCCCTCGGGAGAATTCAATCAGCCCCAGCATTTT. Protein product: CASSPSGEFNQPQHF.

V gene TRBV15 combines with J gene TRBJ1-1; 7 bases agree with TRBD1. The junction had 15 bases not matched to a gene; V was cut back by 0 bases and J by 2 bases. In germline, CDR1 is LNHNV, CDR2 YYDKDF (reference sequence). This CDR3 comprises 19 residues. DNA of the CDR3: TGTGCCACCAGCAGAGATCCCAGGCAGGGGGTGGGTACAAACACTGAAGCTTTCTTT. Its translation: CATSRDPRQGVGTNTEAFF.

This chain connects TRBV5-1 to TRBJ1-1; 7 bases are a match to TRBD1. Looked up from germline, CDR1 is SGHRS and CDR2 is YFSETQ. CDR3 length: 16 amino acids. The trim removed 1 base at V and 3 bases at J, leaving 9 bases unmatched. Here the CDR3 DNA reads TGCGCCAGCAGCTTGCGAGGGGGCAGTTCCCACACTGAAGCTTTCTTT. Encoded protein: CASSLRGGSSHTEAFF.

The chain employs TRBV5-4 and TRBJ2-2; the D gene is possibly TRBD1 (5 bases). This CDR3 is built from 14 residues. Trimming cost V 5 bases and J 1 base, with 9 bases left between them. Germline V gene data show CDR1 as SGHNT and CDR2 as YYREEE (reference sequence). The DNA of the CDR3 is TGTGCCAGCAGACCAGGACAGAACACCGGGGAGCTGTTTTTT. Translated: CASRPGQNTGELFF. Based on the CDR3 plus reference TRBV5-4 and TRBJ2-2, the full variable domain is ETGVTQSPTHLIKTRGQQVTLRCSSQSGHNTVSWYQQALGQGPQFIFQYYREEENGRGNFPPRFSGLQFPNYSSELNVNALELDDSALYLCASRPGQNTGELFFGEGSRLTVL.

The chain joins TRBV6-6 to TRBJ2-1; 12 bases align to TRBD2. After removal of 6 bases from V and 5 bases from J, the junction contained 5 bases not matched to a gene. Per the germline V gene, CDR1 is MNHNY and CDR2 is SVGAGI (reference sequence). This CDR3 has 15 amino acids. The DNA of the CDR3 is TGTGCCAGCAGCCCCGGACTAGCGGGGAACAATGAGCAGTTCTTC. The encoded protein is CASSPGLAGNNEQFF.

This clone was found a few times. The chain has TRBV6-4 and TRBJ2-2; possible D gene TRBD2, 6 bases. The CDR3 contains 13 residues. V gave up 6 bases and J gave up 6 bases, with 11 bases separating them. Germline assignment: CDR1 MRHNA and CDR2 SNTAGT. CDR3 bases: TGTGCCAGCAGCATGACTAGTTCCGGGGAGCTGTTTTTT. This encodes CASSMTSSGELFF.

The V and J genes are TRBV5-3 and TRBJ2-1; a possible D gene is TRBD1 (6 bases). TRBV5-3 is designated an ORF whose function remains uncertain. V was trimmed by 2 bases and J by 10 bases, leaving 13 bases between them. The CDR3 length is 13 residues. CDR3 protein: CARSFTGIPEQFF. CDR3 DNA: TGTGCCAGAAGCTTTACAGGGATCCCCGAGCAGTTCTTC.